A single sample is the source of the 7 T cell receptor beta chains below, sequenced in a study of graft-versus-host responses after intestinal transplantation. No antigen has been assigned to these receptors. Method: immunoSEQ multiplex PCR; TCRdb's copy keeps in-frame clones and lacks some. The sample includes around 99,000 clones, roughly 87% of them seen just once. The material was unstimulated CD4+ T cells sorted from spleen or lymph node cells, obtained before transplant. These TCRs come from a human donor who was the organ donor for an intestinal transplant.

The chain recombines TRBV27 with TRBJ1-2, with D possibly TRBD1 on 5 matching bases. The V and J ends lost 0 bases and 7 bases respectively, with 9 bases between them. The CDR3 length is 13 residues. Per the germline V gene, CDR1 is MNHEY and CDR2 is SMNVEV (reference sequence). In nucleotides, the CDR3 is TGTGCCAGCAGTTTATCGCGGGGCGGTGGCTACACCTTC. Translated, it gives CASSLSRGGGYTF.

The CDR3 DNA follows: TGTGCCAGCAGCTTCGACAGTAATGAGCAGTTCTTC. Its protein is CASSFDSNEQFF. J is TRBJ2-1 and V is TRBV5-4; tentatively, D is TRBD1 (5 bases). The CDR3 totals 12 residues. In germline, CDR1 is SGHNT, CDR2 YYREEE (reference sequence). Trimming shortened V by 2 bases and J by 7 bases, and 7 bases separated the two germline ends.

This chain uses TRBV6-1 with TRBJ2-3, with D possibly TRBD2 on 6 matching bases. Germline CDR1 is MNHNS and CDR2 is SASEGT. Trimming removed 4 bases from V and 0 bases from J, with 8 bases in between. There are 14 residues in the CDR3. CDR3 in DNA: TGTGCCAGCAGTGTAGGGACTAGCACAGATACGCAGTATTTT. It is translated as CASSVGTSTDTQYF.

V usage is TRBV29-1 and J usage is TRBJ2-3; the match to TRBD1 covers 8 bases. Germline V lookup: CDR1 SQVTM, CDR2 ANQGSEA. The CDR3 consists of 15 residues. Trimming at V came to 7 bases and at J to 7 bases, leaving 16 bases not matched to a gene. The CDR3 is CSGSPPGGMRHTQYF. As DNA, the CDR3 is TGCAGCGGATCACCCCCAGGGGGCATGAGGCATACGCAGTATTTT.

V gene TRBV7-3 combines with J gene TRBJ2-3; D is unclear. The CDR3 is 14 amino acids. V lost 7 bases to trimming and J lost 0 bases, with 11 bases between them. Germline CDR1 reads SGHTA; CDR2 reads FQGTGA. The CDR3, as DNA: TGTGCCAGCAAGTTGGGCGGTAGCACAGATACGCAGTATTTT. As protein: CASKLGGSTDTQYF.

This clone was counted a single time. This rearrangement joins TRBV18 to TRBJ1-2; 8 bases are a match to TRBD1. The CDR3 length is 18 residues. V lost 4 bases to trimming and J lost 6 bases; unmatched junction nucleotides: 19. Germline V CDR1 and CDR2: KGHSH, LQKENI. The CDR3 nucleotides read TGTGCCAGCTCACTCACCCGGGACAGGACATCCCTCTCGGATGGCTACACCTTC. It is translated as CASSLTRDRTSLSDGYTF.

The V call is TRBV7-3, the J call TRBJ2-7, with D hard to call. Germline assignment: CDR1 SGHTA and CDR2 FQGTGA. This CDR3 is 13 amino acids long. Trimming stripped 5 bases from V and 5 bases from J, with 13 bases between. CDR3 loop: CASSLRRTDEQYF. The DNA for the CDR3 is TGTGCCAGCAGCCTCCGACGGACCGACGAGCAGTACTTC.